This T cell receptor (beta chain) was documented in a study of technical replicates of blood from a few donors. Some clones are missing from TCRdb's copy, which holds only in-frame ones; the method was immunoSEQ multiplex PCR. The data hold 90,000 to 100,000 clones, with approximately 94% observed a single time. The length of the CDR3 is 13 residues. Looked up from germline, CDR1 is SNHLY and CDR2 is FYNNEI. The trim removed 7 bases at V and 4 bases at J, leaving 3 bases unmatched. The chain uses TRBV2 and TRBJ1-1; 10 nucleotides align to TRBD1. The TCR sequence derives from a human donor in good health. The specimen was T cells isolated from PBMCs. The CDR3 loop is CASTRTGGTEAFF. The CDR3 nucleotides read TGTGCCAGCACAAGGACAGGGGGCACTGAAGCTTTCTTT.